This T cell receptor beta chain is from a study of brain metastases from non-small cell lung cancer. From germline, CDR1 is SGHTA and CDR2 FQGNSA. V gave up 1 base and J gave up 6 bases, with 15 bases separating them. There are 16 residues in the CDR3. Profiling relied on immunoSEQ multiplex PCR, and the TCRdb table lists in-frame clones only, not all of them. The repertoire holds thousands of clones, about 80% seen once, with 5% to 6.5% in the top ten. The clonotype comes from a donor over 35 with non-small cell lung cancer. Sequencing was carried out using tumor-adjacent normal tissue. The genes are TRBV7-2 and TRBJ2-2, with D perhaps TRBD2 (5 bases). CDR3 nucleotides: TGTGCCAGCAGCTTAGGACTACTTCCTATACCCGGGGAGCTGTTTTTT. It codes for CASSLGLLPIPGELFF.